Here is one T cell receptor (beta chain) with its context. The data originate from a study of Ad26.COV2.S vaccination and SARS-CoV-2 variants. The CDR3 runs to 12 residues. Germline V lookup: CDR1 SEHNR, CDR2 FQNEAQ (reference sequence). V was pared by 6 bases and J by 2 bases, with 8 bases between. Measured with immunoSEQ multiplex PCR; TCRdb has only the in-frame clones, and not every one. In the table there are 300,000 to 350,000 clones, 75% to 90% of which are singletons. The sample's treatment: around 19 received Ad26.COV2.S at low or high dose, single or two shots; about five received placebo; per-sample allocation not given. Day 63 after the first vaccine or placebo injection was the time point for sampling. An Ad26 vector was used to express Wuhan-strain SARS-CoV-2 spike as the vaccine.

This sample comprised peripheral blood, obtained in a trial of Ad26.COV2.S vaccine versus placebo. This TCR was sampled from a person aged 18 to 65 who received the Ad26.COV2.S COVID-19 vaccine or a placebo. V gene TRBV7-9 combines with J gene TRBJ2-7, with D tentatively TRBD1 (5 bases). CDR3 coding DNA: TGTGCCAGCAGTTCGGACACCTACGAGCAGTACTTC. It specifies CASSSDTYEQYF.